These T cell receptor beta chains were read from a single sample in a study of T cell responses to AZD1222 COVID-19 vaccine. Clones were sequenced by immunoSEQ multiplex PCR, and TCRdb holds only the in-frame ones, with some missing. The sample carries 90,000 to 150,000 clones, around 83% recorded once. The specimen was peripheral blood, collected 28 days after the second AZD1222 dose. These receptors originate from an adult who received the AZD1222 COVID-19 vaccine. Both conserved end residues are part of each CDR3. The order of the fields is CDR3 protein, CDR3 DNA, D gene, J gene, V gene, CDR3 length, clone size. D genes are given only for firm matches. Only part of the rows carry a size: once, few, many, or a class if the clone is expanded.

CDR3: CASSLNSLTGGANYGYTF
DNA: TGTGCCAGCAGCTTAAATAGCTTAACTGGGGGGGCTAACTATGGCTACACCTTC
D: NA
J: TRBJ1-2
V: TRBV7-9
length: 18
size: NA

CDR3: CASSSGDSSYGYTF
DNA: TGTGCCAGCAGTTCGGGGGACAGTAGCTATGGCTACACCTTC
D: TRBD1
J: TRBJ1-2
V: TRBV6-5
length: 14
size: NA

CDR3: CASKRDSYPLDTQYF
DNA: TGTGCCAGCAAACGGGACTCCTATCCGTTGGATACGCAGTATTTT
D: NA
J: TRBJ2-3
V: TRBV6-5
length: 15
size: few

CDR3: CASSFLRSYEQYF
DNA: TGTGCCAGCAGTTTCCTCCGCTCCTACGAGCAGTACTTC
D: NA
J: TRBJ2-7
V: TRBV28
length: 13
size: NA

CDR3: CASSQGGLETQYF
DNA: TGTGCCAGCAGCCAGGGGGGCTTGGAGACCCAGTACTTC
D: NA
J: TRBJ2-5
V: TRBV9
length: 13
size: NA

CDR3: CSAARDRGYEQYF
DNA: TGCAGCGCTGCCCGGGACAGGGGCTACGAGCAGTACTTC
D: TRBD1
J: TRBJ2-7
V: TRBV29-1
length: 13
size: few

CDR3: CASSLGRNSYNEQFF
DNA: TGTGCCAGCAGCCTAGGGAGGAACTCCTACAATGAGCAGTTCTTC
D: NA
J: TRBJ2-1
V: TRBV5-4
length: 15
size: NA

CDR3: CASSWTGTTEAFF
DNA: TGTGCCAGCAGTTGGACAGGGACCACTGAAGCTTTCTTT
D: TRBD1
J: TRBJ1-1
V: TRBV6-5
length: 13
size: once

CDR3: CASSFSSRANSPLHF
DNA: TGTGCCAGCAGCTTCTCGTCCAGGGCTAATTCACCCCTCCACTTT
D: NA
J: TRBJ1-6
V: TRBV7-6
length: 15
size: NA

CDR3: CASSYLGQGENEAFF
DNA: TGTGCCAGCAGTTACCTTGGGCAGGGTGAAAATGAAGCTTTCTTT
D: NA
J: TRBJ1-1
V: TRBV6-5
length: 15
size: NA

CDR3: CAGHVVFGEKLFF
DNA: TGTGCCGGACATGTGGTCTTCGGGGAAAAACTGTTTTTT
D: NA
J: TRBJ1-4
V: TRBV2
length: 13
size: NA

CDR3: CASSLSGGGEKLFF
DNA: TGTGCCAGCAGTTTATCAGGAGGAGGGGAAAAACTGTTTTTT
D: NA
J: TRBJ1-4
V: TRBV27
length: 14
size: NA

CDR3: CASSGDRSKVKF
DNA: TGTGCCAGCAGTGGGGACAGGAGCAAGGTTAAATTT
D: TRBD1
J: TRBJ2-3
V: TRBV2
length: 12
size: NA

CDR3: CASSRLGLITDTQYF
DNA: TGTGCCAGCAGTCGACTAGGGCTCATCACAGATACGCAGTATTTT
D: NA
J: TRBJ2-3
V: TRBV9
length: 15
size: NA

CDR3: CASSPGRNYGYTF
DNA: TGTGCCAGCTCACCGGGAAGGAATTATGGCTACACCTTC
D: NA
J: TRBJ1-2
V: TRBV18
length: 13
size: NA

CDR3: CASRNRFPYYGYTF
DNA: TGTGCCAGCAGGAACAGGTTTCCATACTATGGCTACACCTTC
D: NA
J: TRBJ1-2
V: TRBV27
length: 14
size: NA

CDR3: CASSLQLAAGAFF
DNA: TGTGCCAGCAGCCTACAGCTCGCAGCCGGAGCTTTCTTT
D: NA
J: TRBJ1-1
V: TRBV14
length: 13
size: NA

CDR3: CASSETTSYGYTF
DNA: TGTGCCAGCAGTGAAACCACGTCCTATGGCTACACCTTC
D: NA
J: TRBJ1-2
V: TRBV2
length: 13
size: NA

CDR3: CASSSSDVGDTQYF
DNA: TGCGCCAGCAGCTCTTCAGATGTCGGGGATACGCAGTATTTT
D: NA
J: TRBJ2-3
V: TRBV5-1
length: 14
size: NA

CDR3: CAWTRDENEKLFF
DNA: TGTGCCTGGACCCGGGACGAGAATGAAAAACTGTTTTTT
D: NA
J: TRBJ1-4
V: TRBV30
length: 13
size: NA